These T cell receptor beta chains were read from a single sample in a study of radiation and T cells in renal cell carcinoma. This table comes from immunoSEQ multiplex PCR, and its TCRdb copy is limited to in-frame clones, with some not included. The sample records roughly 150,000 clones, about nine tenths being singletons. The sequencing used blood, collected from a patient whose treatment included radiotherapy and nephrectomy. The receptor source for this set is a woman aged 50 to 65 with renal cell carcinoma. Each CDR3 is given with its conserved first and last residue.

TRBV7-9 | CASRLAGGDEQFF
TRBV10-3 | CASQSGFQGSPLHF
TRBV6-1 | CASSEGGGRYF
TRBV5-1 | CASSFSDTSYEQYF
TRBV5-4 | CASSLDNEKLFF
TRBV6-6 | CASSHPGGRVSYEQYF
TRBV13 | CASSSNTKNIQYF
TRBV7-3 | CASSSLGITEAFF
TRBV7-9 | CASSRTDTQYF
TRBV19 | CASSIGTSGGTYEQYF
TRBV5-1 | CASSLVGIQETQYF
TRBV5-5 | CASSPPDRPNTEAFF
TRBV11-2 | CASSGGGGYTF
TRBV7-9 | CASSGEEGGQPQHF
TRBV7-2 | CASSYSRDNTEAFF
TRBV6-6 | CASSYEGRGNQPQHF
TRBV7-9 | CASSTQLDYGYTF
TRBV30 | CAWIDRGKKETQYF
TRBV25-1 | CASSTTSQGAGKLFF
TRBV14 | CASSQGGRGTGELFF
TRBV4-1 | CASSIQGKDEAFF
TRBV6-5 | CASSWDSQQPQHF
TRBV10-3 | CAISEEGGGPTSTDTQYF
TRBV30 | CAWSEGVVPYEQYF
TRBV10-1 | CASSERQGFEAFF
TRBV6-1 | CASSEGQGDEKLFF
TRBV6-6 | CASRQVSGSTIYF
TRBV27 | CASSARLAGRADTQYF
TRBV6-1 | CASSGNRGRSNEQFF
TRBV6-4 | CASSARDRGPYEQYF
TRBV10-3 | CATGPAGVSGNTIYF
TRBV12-5 | CASGTSGSNTGELFF
TRBV7-9 | CASSFGGGNYGYTF
TRBV6-1 | CASSEFPQRDSYEQYF
TRBV19 | CASSISGGGQPQHF
TRBV2 | CASRREFNTEAFF
TRBV6-1 | CASTPRDGYNYEQYF
TRBV18 | CASSPPGDRSYEQYF
TRBV11-2 | CASSFGGRVHEQYF
TRBV25-1 | CASSPGPGAPYGYTF
TRBV6-5 | CASSQLNQPQHF
TRBV7-9 | CASSLVGGSETQYF
TRBV5-1 | CASAQGAGGRTDTQYF
TRBV19 | CASRRKGTTEAFF
TRBV7-9 | CASSFSRDTDTQYF